Each of the 9 T cell receptor beta chains below was sequenced from the same sample in a study of shared clonotypes between healthy human individuals. Data came from immunoSEQ multiplex PCR; TCRdb stores just in-frame clones and leaves some out. The table has about 490,000 clones, about 84% seen once. Sequencing was carried out using PBMCs. All receptors derive from a woman in her thirties or forties in good health. Some clones in this sample may be carry-over from other donors' samples.

This clone has a single count. The rearrangement joins TRBV30 to TRBJ2-7; D is undetermined. CDR3 length equals 10 residues. Germline V gene lookup returns CDR1 GTSNPN and CDR2 SVGIG (reference sequence). Deletions cut 2 bases from V and 6 bases from J, with 5 bases between. CDR3 residues: CAWSQGEQYF. The CDR3 DNA is TGTGCCTGGAGTCAAGGCGAGCAGTACTTC.

This clone came up a few times. The identical CDR3 is also encoded by other nucleotide sequences in the sample. The J gene is TRBJ2-1, the V gene TRBV27; perhaps TRBD2 as D (5 bases). This CDR3 region has 14 residues. The germline V gene has CDR1 MNHEY and CDR2 SMNVEV (reference sequence). V was cut by 3 bases and J by 1 base, with 7 bases left in between. The CDR3 DNA sequence: TGTGCCAGCAGTTTGGGCGGGTCCTACAATGAGCAGTTCTTC. Translation: CASSLGGSYNEQFF.

The rearrangement links TRBV15 to TRBJ1-5, with D unclear. V shed 1 base and J shed 0 bases, with 10 bases lying between them. The CDR3 is 16 residues long. The germline gives CDR1 LNHNV, CDR2 YYDKDF (reference sequence). CDR3 amino acids: CATSRGQEFSNQPQHF. The CDR3 DNA sequence: TGTGCCACCAGCAGAGGGCAGGAATTTAGCAATCAGCCCCAGCATTTT.

Notes on this clone: This is likely an artifact of a read error, given a far larger clone one base away. The J gene is TRBJ1-2, the V gene TRBV5-1; possible D gene TRBD1, 6 bases. The CDR3 is 15 residues long. V lost 5 bases and J 8 bases, leaving 22 bases between the germline ends. Germline V gives CDR1 SGHRS, CDR2 YFSETQ. CDR3 in DNA: TGCGCCAGCAGTTCGTTGGGCGCAGGGGTTTACGGCTACACCTTC. Translated, it gives CASSSLGAGVYGYTF. Using reference TRBV5-1 and TRBJ1-2 for the parts outside the CDR3, the full variable domain is KAGVTQTPRYLIKTRGQQVTLSCSPISGHRSVSWYQQTPGQGLQFLFEYFSETQRNKGNFPGRFSGRQFSNSRSEMNVSTLELGDSALYLCASSSLGAGVYGYTFGSGTRLTVV.

The chain recombines TRBV4-1 with TRBJ2-5; 13 bases map to TRBD2. Germline CDR1 reads MGHRA; CDR2 reads YSYEKL. The CDR3 loop spans 17 amino acids. V shed 3 bases, J shed 5 bases, and the junction held 9 bases outside the gene matches. DNA of the CDR3: TGCGCCAGCAGCCAGGAAGGGACTAGCGGGATGGGGGAGACCCAGTACTTC. It is translated as CASSQEGTSGMGETQYF.

The CDR3 is CASSGVTDGYTF. DNA for the CDR3: TGTGCCAGCAGTGGGGTTACGGATGGCTACACCTTC. The chain links TRBV6-6 to TRBJ1-2; D is unresolved. Germline V gene sequence: CDR1 MNHNY, CDR2 SVGAGI (reference sequence). V was clipped by 5 bases and J by 6 bases, with 10 bases between them. This CDR3 has 12 residues.

V and J are TRBV7-3 and TRBJ2-1; TRBD2 matches at 11 bases. V was pared by 3 bases and J by 9 bases, with 7 bases of the junction left unmatched. Looked up from germline, CDR1 is SGHTA and CDR2 is FQGTGA. This CDR3 comprises 15 residues. The CDR3 is CASSFTPGLAAEQFF. The DNA of the CDR3 is TGTGCCAGCAGCTTCACACCGGGACTAGCGGCTGAGCAGTTCTTC.

The V call is TRBV6-6, the J call TRBJ2-3; 9 bases align to TRBD1. Germline V gene data show CDR1 as MNHNY and CDR2 as SVGAGI (reference sequence). Trimming at V came to 7 bases and at J to 0 bases, leaving 5 bases not matched to a gene. This CDR3 contains 15 residues. The CDR3 reads CASTRTGESTDTQYF. The CDR3 DNA is TGTGCCAGCACTAGGACAGGGGAAAGCACAGATACGCAGTATTTT.

The sample holds many counts of this clone. This chain joins TRBV12-5 and TRBJ1-5; D possibly corresponds to TRBD1 (5 bases). The V end lost 5 bases, the J end lost 2 bases, and 16 bases lay between the germline ends. Germline values: CDR1 LGHNT, CDR2 FRNRAP. The CDR3 covers 16 residues. CDR3 sequence (DNA): TGTGCTAGTGGTATCTCGGGATTAGGGGGCAATCAGCCCCAGCATTTT. This gives the protein CASGISGLGGNQPQHF.